Here is one T cell receptor (beta chain) with its context. What it binds is unknown. TCRdb's copy holds only in-frame clones and misses some; the assay was immunoSEQ multiplex PCR. The sample includes tens of thousands of clones, 88% of them seen just once. The CDR3 contains 14 residues. Trimming took 4 bases from V and 3 from J, leaving 14 bases between them. Germline assignment: CDR1 SGDLS and CDR2 YYNGEE. These data are taken from a study of OX40 agonist ivuxolimab in advanced cancers. Study-wide background: Enrollees could have had prior anti-PD-1, anti-PD-L1 or anti-CTLA-4 therapy, which about 40% had received.

Whole-study results and caveats: CD8+ T cells (on average) carried more expanded clones than CD4+ T cells.

The source of this sequence is an adult with an advanced solid tumor such as melanoma, head and neck, liver or kidney cancer. The chain has TRBV9 and TRBJ2-7; D gene unclear. The sample was CD4+ or CD8+ T cells sorted from blood, taken in a trial of the OX40 agonist ivuxolimab. The chain's CDR3 is CASSTFGPGYEQYF. CDR3 coding DNA: TGTGCCAGCAGCACCTTCGGGCCCGGCTACGAGCAGTACTTC.